Shown below are 4 T cell receptor beta chains from a single sample sequenced in a study of blood T cell repertoires in COVID-19. Profiled with immunoSEQ multiplex PCR; TCRdb holds only in-frame clones, not every one. The sample holds over 130,000 clones, roughly 84% seen once. Material: peripheral blood. The receptors derive from a man aged 30 to 39 with COVID-19, enrolled during active disease.

The CDR3 loop reads CASNPSGAYNEQFF. In DNA form, the CDR3 reads TGTGCCAGCAATCCTAGCGGAGCCTACAATGAGCAGTTCTTC. The chain has TRBV2 and TRBJ2-1, with 7 bases fitting TRBD2. Looked up from germline, CDR1 is SNHLY and CDR2 is FYNNEI. There are 14 residues in the CDR3. V lost 7 bases and J lost 2; bases outside the gene matches: 5.

The chain links TRBV7-9 to TRBJ2-5, with 7 nucleotides matching TRBD1. This CDR3 spans 19 amino acids. CDR1 is SEHNR and CDR2 is FQNEAQ in the germline V gene (reference sequence). V lost 5 bases, J lost 0 bases, and 18 bases stayed unmatched. CDR3 in amino acids: CASSRNPTGRGKYQETQYF. The CDR3 DNA reads as TGTGCCAGCAGCCGAAACCCGACAGGGCGCGGAAAGTACCAAGAGACCCAGTACTTC.

This chain joins TRBV28 and TRBJ1-4, with D unresolved. The CDR3 has 15 amino acids. The ends were cut back, 2 bases at V and 7 bases at J, with 14 bases in the middle. The V gene's germline CDR1 is MDHEN and CDR2 SYDVKM. This CDR3 is CASSLPLGGGEKLFF. CDR3 coding DNA: TGTGCCAGCAGTTTACCGTTAGGTGGCGGTGAAAAACTGTTTTTT. Full variable domain (remainder filled in from reference TRBV28 and TRBJ1-4): DVKVTQSSRYLVKRTGEKVFLECVQDMDHENMFWYRQDPGLGLRLIYFSYDVKMKEKGDIPEGYSVSREKKERFSLILESASTNQTSMYLCASSLPLGGGEKLFFGSGTQLSVL.

This chain connects TRBV30 to TRBJ2-7; 9 nucleotides agree with TRBD1. Germline CDR1 GTSNPN, CDR2 SVGIG (reference sequence). The length of the CDR3 is 12 residues. V lost 5 bases and J lost 4; bases outside the gene matches: 3. CDR3: CAWGTGYYEQYF. CDR3 bases: TGTGCCTGGGGGACAGGGTATTACGAGCAGTACTTC.